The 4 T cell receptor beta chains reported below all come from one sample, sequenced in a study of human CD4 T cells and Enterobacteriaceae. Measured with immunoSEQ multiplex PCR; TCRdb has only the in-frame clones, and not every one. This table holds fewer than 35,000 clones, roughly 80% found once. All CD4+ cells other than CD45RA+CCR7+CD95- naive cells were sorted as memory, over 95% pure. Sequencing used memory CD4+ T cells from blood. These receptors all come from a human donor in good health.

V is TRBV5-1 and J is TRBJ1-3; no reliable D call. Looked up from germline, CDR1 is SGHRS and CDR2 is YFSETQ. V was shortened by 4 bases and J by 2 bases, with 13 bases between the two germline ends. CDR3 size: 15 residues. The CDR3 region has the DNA TGCGCCAGCAGCCAAAACTCGGGGACTGGAAACACCATATATTTT. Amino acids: CASSQNSGTGNTIYF.

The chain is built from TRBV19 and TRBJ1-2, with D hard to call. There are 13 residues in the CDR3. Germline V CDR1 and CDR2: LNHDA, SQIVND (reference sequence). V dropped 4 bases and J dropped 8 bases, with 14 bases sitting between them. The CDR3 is CASSRRTPQGYTF. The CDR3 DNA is TGTGCCAGTAGTAGGAGGACCCCGCAGGGCTACACCTTC.

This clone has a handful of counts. CDR3 DNA sequence: TGTGCCAGCAGCTTAGTAGGGCAGGACTATGGCTACACCTTC. This codes for CASSLVGQDYGYTF. This chain connects TRBV7-9 to TRBJ1-2; D unclear. Germline loops: CDR1 SEHNR, CDR2 FQNEAQ (reference sequence). CDR3 length equals 14 residues. Trimming left V 1 base short and J 3 bases short, with 9 bases between. Full variable domain (rest looked up from reference TRBV7-9 and TRBJ1-2): DTGVSQNPRHKITKRGQNVTFRCDPISEHNRLYWYRQTLGQGPEFLTYFQNEAQLEKSRLLSDRFSAERPKGSFSTLEIQRTEQGDSAMYLCASSLVGQDYGYTFGSGTRLTVV.

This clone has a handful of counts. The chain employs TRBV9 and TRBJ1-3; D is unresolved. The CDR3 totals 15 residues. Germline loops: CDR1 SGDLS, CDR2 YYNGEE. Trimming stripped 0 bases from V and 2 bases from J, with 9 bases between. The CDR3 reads CASSVEGVAGNTIYF. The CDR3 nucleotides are TGTGCCAGCAGCGTAGAAGGCGTGGCTGGAAACACCATATATTTT.